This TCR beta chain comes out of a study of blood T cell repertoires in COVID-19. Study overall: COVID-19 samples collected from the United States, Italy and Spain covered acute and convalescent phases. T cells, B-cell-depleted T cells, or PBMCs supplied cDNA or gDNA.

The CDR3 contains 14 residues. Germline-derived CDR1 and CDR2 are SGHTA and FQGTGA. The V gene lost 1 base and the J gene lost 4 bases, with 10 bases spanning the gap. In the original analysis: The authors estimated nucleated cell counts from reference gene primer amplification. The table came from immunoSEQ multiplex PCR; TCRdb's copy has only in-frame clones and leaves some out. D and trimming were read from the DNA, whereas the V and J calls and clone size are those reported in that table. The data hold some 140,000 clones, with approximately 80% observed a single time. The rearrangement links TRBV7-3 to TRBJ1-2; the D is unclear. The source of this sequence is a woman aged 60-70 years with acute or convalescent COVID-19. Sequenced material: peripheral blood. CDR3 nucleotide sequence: TGTGCCAGCAGCTTAAACGGCAGGCCCTATGGCTACACCTTC. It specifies CASSLNGRPYGYTF.